Shown below are 25 T cell receptor beta chains from a single sample sequenced in a study of neurological immune-mediated disorders. Each CDR3 protein is one row after TCRdb ran MiXCR on the 5' RACE reads. The repertoire consists of about 79,000 distinct CDR3 sequences, with over 12% occurring once and the leading ten covering about 7%. The material sequenced was PBMCs. The origin of the receptors is a woman aged 50 to 60 in good health.

This clonotype was observed at least ten times. This chain connects TRBV6-1 to TRBJ2-2, with 8 bases matching TRBD1. Germline V lookup: CDR1 MNHNS, CDR2 SASEGT. This CDR3 spans 15 amino acids. Trimming took 7 bases from V and 4 from J; bases not matched to a gene: 8. Here the CDR3 reads CASTLGQGFTGELFF. As DNA, the CDR3 is TGTGCCAGCACATTAGGACAGGGTTTCACCGGGGAGCTGTTTTTT.

This clonotype appeared many times. J is TRBJ2-7 and V is TRBV11-2, with 12 bases matching TRBD2. After removal of 5 bases from V and 3 bases from J, the junction contained 5 bases not matched to a gene. This CDR3 contains 15 residues. The germline V gene encodes CDR1 SGHAT and CDR2 FQNNGV. The CDR3 DNA follows: TGTGCCAGCAGCACCCTAGCGGGGGGGTACTACGAGCAGTACTTC. Encoded protein: CASSTLAGGYYEQYF.

A few counts support this clonotype. V gene TRBV10-3 combines with J gene TRBJ2-3; 8 bases agree with TRBD2. The CDR3 sequence is 14 residues long. The germline V gene encodes CDR1 ENHRY and CDR2 SYGVKD. Trimming took 5 bases from V and 9 from J; bases not matched to a gene: 10. The CDR3 DNA is TGTGCCATCAGTAGTGGAGCGGGAGATCGGACGCAGTATTTT. This translates into CAISSGAGDRTQYF.

This clonotype was picked up many times. V is TRBV7-2 and J is TRBJ2-5, with D hard to call. The germline CDR1 and CDR2 sequences are SGHTA and FQGNSA. Trimming cost V 2 bases and J 7 bases, with 11 bases left between them. This CDR3 has 13 amino acids. CDR3 in amino acids: CASSLISVGTQYF. CDR3 nucleotide sequence: TGTGCCAGCAGCTTAATATCCGTAGGGACCCAGTACTTC.

This clonotype occurred many times. J is TRBJ1-1 and V is TRBV7-2; 8 bases map to TRBD1. Germline V gives CDR1 SGHTA, CDR2 FQGNSA. V lost 2 bases, J lost 11 bases, and 7 bases stayed unmatched. The CDR3 covers 13 residues. The CDR3 DNA sequence: TGTGCCAGCAGCTTAAATGGACAGGGCGGTGCTTTCTTT. Translated: CASSLNGQGGAFF. Variable domain in full (rest from reference TRBV7-2 and TRBJ1-1): GAGVSQSPSNKVTEKGKDVELRCDPISGHTALYWYRQSLGQGLEFLIYFQGNSAPDKSGLPSDRFSAERTGGSVSTLTIQRTQQEDSAVYLCASSLNGQGGAFFGQGTRLTVV.

This clonotype appeared many times. The chain employs TRBV3-1 and TRBJ2-7, with 12 nucleotides matching TRBD1. The CDR3 runs to 16 residues. V dropped 3 bases and J dropped 7; count of bases not matched to a gene: 10. Per germline, CDR1 LGHDT and CDR2 YNNKEL (reference sequence). Written as DNA, the CDR3 is TGTGCCAGCAGCCAGAATCCGGGACAGGGGGCGAGAGAGCAGTACTTC. Protein sequence: CASSQNPGQGAREQYF.

The table lists this clonotype with many counts. The V call is TRBV12-3 or TRBV12-4, the J call TRBJ1-6; D is unresolved. V shed 6 bases and J shed 7 bases, with 10 bases lying between them. CDR3 length equals 13 residues. This CDR3 is CASRALENSPLHF. CDR3 bases: TGTGCCAGCAGGGCTCTTGAGAATTCACCCCTCCACTTT.

This clonotype appeared a few times. At one boundary the junction diverges from the germline segment, which might be a read error. V is TRBV28 and J is TRBJ1-2; D may be TRBD1 (6 bases). CDR1 and CDR2 (germline): MDHEN, SYDVKM. CDR3 length equals 12 residues. The CDR3 here is CASSSNQGGGAF. The CDR3 bases are TGTGCCAGCAGTTCCAACCAAGGGGGGGGAGCCTTC.

This clonotype came up many times. The chain carries TRBV4-2 and TRBJ2-7, with TRBD1 identical over 8 bases. The CDR3 sequence is 14 residues long. V lost 6 bases and J lost 4; bases outside the gene matches: 8. Germline V gene lookup returns CDR1 LGHNA and CDR2 YNFKEQ. CDR3 in amino acids: CASSSDRGTYEQYF. The DNA of the CDR3 is TGTGCCAGCAGTTCAGACAGGGGCACATACGAGCAGTACTTC.

V gene TRBV29-1 combines with J gene TRBJ1-5; 7 positions agree with TRBD1. There are 15 residues in the CDR3. J lost 5 bases, V lost 5 bases, and 12 bases had no gene match. Germline V CDR1 and CDR2: SQVTM, ANQGSEA. The CDR3 DNA reads TGCAGCGTTAGGGCAGGGGGTGGCGACCATCAGCCCCAGCATTTT. Translated, it gives CSVRAGGGDHQPQHF.

This clonotype has ten or more counts. This chain joins TRBV28 and TRBJ1-2, with TRBD1 matching 8 bases. CDR1 and CDR2 (germline): MDHEN, SYDVKM. J gave up 8 bases and V 5 bases, and 13 bases lay outside the gene matches. CDR3 length equals 15 residues. DNA of the CDR3: TGTGCCAGCAGTCCCCAGGGGGCTTACGCGAGGGGCTACACCTTC. Translating it yields CASSPQGAYARGYTF.

This clonotype was recorded many times. The chain carries TRBV4-2 and TRBJ1-2, with no clear D. V lost 4 bases and J lost 0, with 9 bases in between. Germline V gene sequence: CDR1 LGHNA, CDR2 YNFKEQ. This CDR3 contains 14 residues. The CDR3 nucleotides are TGTGCCAGCAGCCCCCCTGGCTCTAACTATGGCTACACCTTC. Translation: CASSPPGSNYGYTF.

This clonotype was seen ten or more times. This rearrangement joins TRBV5-1 to TRBJ1-4; a possible D gene is TRBD1 (5 bases). This CDR3 has 15 residues. V was cut by 6 bases and J by 3 bases, with 15 bases left in between. Germline CDR1 and CDR2: SGHRS and YFSETQ. The CDR3 spells CASTRLTGANEKLFF. The CDR3 DNA follows: TGCGCCAGCACCCGACTAACAGGTGCTAATGAAAAACTGTTTTTT.

V and J are TRBV7-3 and TRBJ2-2, with 9 bases that match TRBD2. CDR1 and CDR2 from the germline V gene are SGHTA and FQGTGA. The trim removed 2 bases at V and 7 bases at J, leaving 5 bases unmatched. This CDR3 contains 15 residues. CDR3 protein: CASSLAGGPDGELFF. CDR3 sequence (DNA): TGTGCCAGCAGCTTAGCGGGAGGGCCCGACGGGGAGCTGTTTTTT. Full variable domain (remainder filled in from reference TRBV7-3 and TRBJ2-2): GAGVSQTPSNKVTEKGKYVELRCDPISGHTALYWYRQSLGQGPEFLIYFQGTGAADDSGLPNDRFFAVRPEGSVSTLKIQRTERGDSAVYLCASSLAGGPDGELFFGEGSRLTVL.

This clonotype has at least ten counts. V gene TRBV12-3 or TRBV12-4 combines with J gene TRBJ2-3; 7 bases fit TRBD2. J gave up 1 base and V 3 bases, and 4 bases lay outside the gene matches. The CDR3 consists of 15 residues. CDR3 region: CASSFWGGGTDTQYF. Written as DNA, the CDR3 is TGTGCCAGCAGTTTCTGGGGGGGGGGCACAGATACGCAGTATTTT.

This clonotype turned up a few times. The chain joins TRBV7-8 to TRBJ1-5, with D hard to call. Per the germline V gene, CDR1 is SGHVS and CDR2 is FQNEAQ. Deletions cut 3 bases from V and 5 bases from J, with 8 bases between. CDR3 length: 13 residues. DNA of the CDR3: TGTGCCAGCAGCTTCCTTGTGGATCAGCCCCAGCATTTT. This gives the protein CASSFLVDQPQHF.

This clonotype was detected ten times or more. The rearrangement uses TRBV5-5 and TRBJ1-1; a weak D match, TRBD1 (6 bases). Germline CDR1 SGHKS, CDR2 YYEKEE (reference sequence). The CDR3 consists of 14 residues. The V end lost 2 bases, the J end lost 1 base, and 9 bases lay between the germline ends. CDR3 residues: CASSFGQTNTEAFF. The CDR3 nucleotides are TGTGCCAGCAGCTTCGGACAGACGAACACTGAAGCTTTCTTT.

Ten or more counts support this clonotype. The chain has TRBV7-2 and TRBJ1-4; no clear D. Per the germline V gene, CDR1 is SGHTA and CDR2 is FQGNSA. V lost 0 bases and J 3 bases, leaving 8 bases between the germline ends. This CDR3 contains 15 residues. The CDR3 sequence: CASSLAMAANEKLFF. Written as DNA, the CDR3 is TGTGCCAGCAGCTTAGCGATGGCAGCTAATGAAAAACTGTTTTTT.

The sample holds many counts of this clonotype. The genes are TRBV5-1 and TRBJ1-2; the D is unclear. Germline lookup yields CDR1 SGHRS and CDR2 YFSETQ. V was shortened by 0 bases and J by 12 bases, with 18 bases between the two germline ends. This CDR3 spans 14 amino acids. CDR3: CASSLGTLEQGNTF. In DNA form, the CDR3 reads TGCGCCAGCAGCTTGGGAACCCTCGAACAAGGCAACACCTTC.

This clonotype showed up many times. This sequence joins TRBV6-5 and TRBJ1-4; 8 bases map to TRBD1. CDR1 MNHEY and CDR2 SVGAGI come from the germline V gene. Trimming cost V 5 bases and J 2 bases; bases outside gene matches: 10. This CDR3 comprises 17 residues. The CDR3 here is CASSRPQGAATNEKLFF. The CDR3 DNA follows: TGTGCCAGCAGTCGTCCGCAGGGGGCGGCGACTAATGAAAAACTGTTTTTT.

This clonotype was seen many times. The chain has TRBV3-1 and TRBJ2-1; weak D call: TRBD2 (5 bases). This CDR3 region has 13 residues. Germline CDR1 and CDR2: LGHDT and YNNKEL (reference sequence). V gave up 6 bases and J gave up 4 bases, with 10 bases separating them. The CDR3 is CASRSSGYNEQFF. The CDR3 nucleotides read TGTGCCAGCAGATCGAGCGGTTACAATGAGCAGTTCTTC.

A word on this clonotype: This may be a read error, as it is one base from a much larger clone. As DNA, the CDR3 is TGCAGTGCCTTAGACAGGGAACTCTCCTATAATTCACCCCTCAACTTT. This translates into CSALDRELSYNSPLNF. The rearrangement joins TRBV20-1 to TRBJ1-6; TRBD1 matches 7 bases. Germline V gives CDR1 DFQATT, CDR2 SNEGSKA (reference sequence). This CDR3 region has 16 residues.

This chain joins TRBV5-4 and TRBJ1-5; D is uncertain. Germline CDR1 is SGHNT and CDR2 is YYREEE (reference sequence). V shed 4 bases and J shed 9 bases, with 17 bases lying between them. The CDR3 is made up of 14 amino acids. Here the CDR3 reads CASSDRHGPGPQHF. In DNA form, the CDR3 reads TGTGCCAGCAGCGATAGACATGGCCCAGGGCCCCAGCATTTT. Looking up the rest from reference TRBV5-4 and TRBJ1-5 gives the full variable domain: ETGVTQSPTHLIKTRGQQVTLRCSSQSGHNTVSWYQQALGQGPQFIFQYYREEENGRGNFPPRFSGLQFPNYSSELNVNALELDDSALYLCASSDRHGPGPQHFGDGTRLSIL.

At least ten counts were recorded for this clonotype. This chain connects TRBV5-1 to TRBJ2-4, with TRBD1 matching over 8 bases. CDR3 length: 20 residues. In germline, CDR1 is SGHRS, CDR2 YFSETQ. With V trimmed by 3 bases and J by 1 base, 18 bases remained unmatched. In nucleotides, the CDR3 is TGCGCCAGCAGCTCGAGGCCAGGGGGCCAATCCTTTTGGGCCAAAAACATTCAGTACTTC. Protein sequence: CASSSRPGGQSFWAKNIQYF.

This clonotype was found many times. This chain joins TRBV6-5 and TRBJ1-4, with D perhaps matching TRBD1 (5 bases). The CDR3 loop spans 13 amino acids. The V gene's germline CDR1 is MNHEY and CDR2 SVGAGI. V lost 10 bases and J lost 0, with 9 bases in between. The CDR3 loop reads CATRGATNEKLFF. CDR3 DNA sequence: TGTGCCACAAGGGGTGCAACTAATGAAAAACTGTTTTTT.